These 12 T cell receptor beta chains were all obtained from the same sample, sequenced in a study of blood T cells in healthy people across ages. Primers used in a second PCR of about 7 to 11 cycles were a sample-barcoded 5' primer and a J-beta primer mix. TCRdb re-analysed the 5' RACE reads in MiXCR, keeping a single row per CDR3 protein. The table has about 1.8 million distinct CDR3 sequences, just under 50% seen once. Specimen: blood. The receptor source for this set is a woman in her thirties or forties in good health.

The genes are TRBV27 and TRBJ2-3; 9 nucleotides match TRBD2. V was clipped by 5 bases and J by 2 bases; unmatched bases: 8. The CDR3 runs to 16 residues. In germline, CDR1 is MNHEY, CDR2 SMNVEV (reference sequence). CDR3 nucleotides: TGTGCCAGCAGTCCCCTAGCGGGGTCCTTCACAGATACGCAGTATTTT. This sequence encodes CASSPLAGSFTDTQYF.

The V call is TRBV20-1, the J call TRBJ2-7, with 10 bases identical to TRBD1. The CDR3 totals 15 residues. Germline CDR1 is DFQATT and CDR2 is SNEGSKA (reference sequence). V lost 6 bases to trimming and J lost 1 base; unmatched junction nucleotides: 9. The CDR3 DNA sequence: TGCAGTGCCGCTCCCGGGACAGGGGCGTCCTACGAGCAGTACTTC. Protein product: CSAAPGTGASYEQYF.

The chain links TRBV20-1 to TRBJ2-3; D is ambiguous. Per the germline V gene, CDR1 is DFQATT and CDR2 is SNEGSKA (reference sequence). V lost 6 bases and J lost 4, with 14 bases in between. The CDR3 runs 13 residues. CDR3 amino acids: CSARPGWSDTQYF. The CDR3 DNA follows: TGCAGTGCCCGTCCAGGATGGTCAGATACGCAGTATTTT.

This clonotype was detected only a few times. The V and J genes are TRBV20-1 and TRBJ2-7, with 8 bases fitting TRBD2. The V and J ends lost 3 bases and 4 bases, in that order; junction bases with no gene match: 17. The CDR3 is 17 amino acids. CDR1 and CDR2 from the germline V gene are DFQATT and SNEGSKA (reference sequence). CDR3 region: CSASLGGAESGLYEQYF. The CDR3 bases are TGCAGTGCTAGTCTCGGGGGGGCCGAATCGGGTTTGTACGAGCAGTACTTC.

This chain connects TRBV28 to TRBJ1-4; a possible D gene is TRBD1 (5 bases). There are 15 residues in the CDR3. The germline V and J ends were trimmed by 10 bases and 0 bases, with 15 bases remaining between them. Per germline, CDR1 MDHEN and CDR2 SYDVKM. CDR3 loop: CATKAGEATNEKLFF. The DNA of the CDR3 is TGTGCCACCAAGGCGGGGGAAGCAACTAATGAAAAACTGTTTTTT.

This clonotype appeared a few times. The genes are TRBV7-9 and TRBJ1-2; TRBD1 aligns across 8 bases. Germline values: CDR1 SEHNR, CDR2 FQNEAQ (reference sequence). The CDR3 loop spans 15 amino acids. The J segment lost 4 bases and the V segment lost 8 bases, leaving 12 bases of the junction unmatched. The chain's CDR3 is CASGEDREGSYGYTF. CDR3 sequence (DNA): TGTGCCAGCGGCGAGGACAGGGAAGGGAGCTATGGCTACACCTTC. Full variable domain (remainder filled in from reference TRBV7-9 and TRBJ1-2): DTGVSQNPRHKITKRGQNVTFRCDPISEHNRLYWYRQTLGQGPEFLTYFQNEAQLEKSRLLSDRFSAERPKGSFSTLEIQRTEQGDSAMYLCASGEDREGSYGYTFGSGTRLTVV.

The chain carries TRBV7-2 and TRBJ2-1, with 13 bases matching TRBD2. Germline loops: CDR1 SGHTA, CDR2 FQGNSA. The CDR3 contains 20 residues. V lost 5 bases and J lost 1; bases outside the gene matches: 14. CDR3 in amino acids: CASSKTSQTSGGASYNEQFF. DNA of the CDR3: TGTGCCAGCAGCAAAACATCACAAACTAGCGGGGGGGCATCCTACAATGAGCAGTTCTTC.

The CDR3 bases are TGTGCCAGCAGCCCCTCGGGGCGGGACTACTACGAGCAGTACTTC. It translates to CASSPSGRDYYEQYF. This chain uses TRBV7-2 with TRBJ2-7; TRBD2 agrees at 7 bases. V lost 5 bases, J lost 3 bases, and 10 bases stayed unmatched. CDR1 and CDR2 from the germline V gene are SGHTA and FQGNSA. CDR3 length: 15 amino acids.

The CDR3 spells CASSILALTGNPRNEQFF. For the CDR3, the DNA is TGTGCCAGCAGCATATTGGCCTTGACAGGCAATCCTAGAAATGAGCAGTTCTTC. The chain recombines TRBV21-1 with TRBJ2-1; TRBD1, the table's D call, was not compared with the DNA. TRBV21-1 is tagged as a pseudogene. The CDR3 has 18 amino acids.

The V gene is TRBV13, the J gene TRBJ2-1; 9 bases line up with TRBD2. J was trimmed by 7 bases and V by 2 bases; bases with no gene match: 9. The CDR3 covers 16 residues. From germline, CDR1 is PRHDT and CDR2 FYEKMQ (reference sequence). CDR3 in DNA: TGTGCCAGCAGCTTAACCGGGACTAGCCTTAGGAATGAGCAGTTCTTC. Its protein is CASSLTGTSLRNEQFF.

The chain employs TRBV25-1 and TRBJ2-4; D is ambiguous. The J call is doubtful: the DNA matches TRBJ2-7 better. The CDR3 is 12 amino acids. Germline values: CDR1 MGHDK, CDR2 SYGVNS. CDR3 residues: CASSGDLDEQYF. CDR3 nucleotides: TGTGCCAGCAGTGGGGATCTCGACGAGCAGTACTTC.

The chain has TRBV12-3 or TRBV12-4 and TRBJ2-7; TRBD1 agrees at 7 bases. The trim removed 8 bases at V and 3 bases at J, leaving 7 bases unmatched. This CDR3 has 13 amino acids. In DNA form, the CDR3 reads TGTGCCAGCGTCCCCTGGGACAGCTACGAGCAGTACTTC. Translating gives CASVPWDSYEQYF.